A single TCR beta chain is shown here with its context. Its antigen is unknown. These data are taken from a study of cytomegalovirus exposure and HLA in healthy donors. Study-level findings and limits: Earlier analysis looked at TCR beta V segments, and most were productive about 90% or about 30% of the time. The classifier reportedly diagnosed cytomegalovirus status with high sensitivity and specificity.

A multiplex PCR was run with 60 Vbeta primers and 13 Jbeta primers. Assay: immunoSEQ multiplex PCR; the TCRdb copy retains only in-frame clones and omits some. The sample includes fewer than 200,000 clones, around 80% seen only once; the top ten take 0.65% to 0.95%. Sequencing was carried out using PBMCs. This TCR was recovered from a female donor in good health and CMV-seronegative.

The DNA for the CDR3 is TGTGCCAGCAGCTTAACGGTTGTGGCGAACACCGGGGAGCTGTTTTTT. It specifies CASSLTVVANTGELFF. J is TRBJ2-2 and V is TRBV7-6; D remains unclear. From germline, CDR1 is SGHVS and CDR2 FNYEAQ. CDR3 length: 16 amino acids. Trimming shortened V by 2 bases and J by 0 bases, and 10 bases separated the two germline ends.